Detailed here is one T cell receptor beta chain. Its antigen is as yet unknown. Here immunoSEQ multiplex PCR was the method, and the copy in TCRdb shows in-frame clones only, minus some. The sample shows approximately 92,000 clones, around 95% of them seen only once. The CDR3 loop spans 12 amino acids. V lost 5 bases and J lost 3, with 7 bases in between. Germline CDR1 is MNHEY and CDR2 is SVGAGI. The sample belongs to a study of OX40 agonist ivuxolimab in advanced cancers. Study-wide context: Cancers in dose escalation were hepatocellular, melanoma, renal cell and head and neck. A history of anti-PD-1, anti-PD-L1 or anti-CTLA-4 therapy was acceptable, and approximately 39% had some.

Study-wide results and caveats: CD8+ T cells were the subset that, on average, had more expanded clones than CD4+.

The sequencing here drew on CD4+ or CD8+ T cells sorted from blood, taken in a trial of the OX40 agonist ivuxolimab. V is TRBV6-5 and J is TRBJ2-5, with a possible D match to TRBD2 (5 bases). The receptor comes from an adult with an advanced solid tumor such as melanoma, head and neck, liver or kidney cancer. The DNA of the CDR3 is TGTGCCAGCAGTATGGGAGAAGAGACCCAGTACTTC. Amino acids: CASSMGEETQYF.